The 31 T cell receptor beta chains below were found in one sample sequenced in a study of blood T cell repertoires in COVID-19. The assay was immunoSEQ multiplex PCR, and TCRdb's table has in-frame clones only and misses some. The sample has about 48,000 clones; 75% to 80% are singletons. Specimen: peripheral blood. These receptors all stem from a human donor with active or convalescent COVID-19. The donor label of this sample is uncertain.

For the CDR3, the DNA is TGCGCCAGCAGTCGGGTATCGAGAACCCACTACGAGCAGTACTTC. It codes for CASSRVSRTHYEQYF. The chain has TRBV5-1 and TRBJ2-7; D is unresolved. This CDR3 is 15 amino acids long. V was clipped by 5 bases and J by 3 bases, with 18 bases between them. CDR1 is SGHRS, CDR2 YFSETQ, per germline.

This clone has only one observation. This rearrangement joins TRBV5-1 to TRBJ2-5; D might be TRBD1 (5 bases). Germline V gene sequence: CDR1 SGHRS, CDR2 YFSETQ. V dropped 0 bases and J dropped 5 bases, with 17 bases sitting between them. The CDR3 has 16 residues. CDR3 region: CASSLAGTPGLETQYF. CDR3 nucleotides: TGCGCCAGCAGCTTGGCCGGAACTCCAGGGTTGGAGACCCAGTACTTC.

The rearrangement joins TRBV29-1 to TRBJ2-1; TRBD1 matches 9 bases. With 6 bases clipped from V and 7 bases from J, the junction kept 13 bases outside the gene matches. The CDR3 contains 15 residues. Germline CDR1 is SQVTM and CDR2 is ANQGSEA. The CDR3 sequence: CSVHAGQGLRNEQFF. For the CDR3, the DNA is TGCAGCGTCCACGCGGGACAGGGACTAAGGAATGAGCAGTTCTTC.

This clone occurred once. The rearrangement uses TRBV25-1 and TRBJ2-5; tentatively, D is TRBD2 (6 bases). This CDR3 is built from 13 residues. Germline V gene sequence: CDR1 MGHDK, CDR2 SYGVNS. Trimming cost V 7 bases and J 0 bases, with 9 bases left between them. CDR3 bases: TGTGCCAGCACCCAGCGGGACCAAGAGACCCAGTACTTC. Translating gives CASTQRDQETQYF.

CDR3 region: CASGGRNYNEQFF. The CDR3 bases are TGTGCCAGCGGGGGGAGGAACTACAATGAGCAGTTCTTC. J is TRBJ2-1 and V is TRBV2, with D possibly TRBD2 on 6 matching bases. Trimming took 8 bases from V and 3 from J, leaving 11 bases between them. Germline assignment: CDR1 SNHLY and CDR2 FYNNEI. The CDR3 spans 13 residues.

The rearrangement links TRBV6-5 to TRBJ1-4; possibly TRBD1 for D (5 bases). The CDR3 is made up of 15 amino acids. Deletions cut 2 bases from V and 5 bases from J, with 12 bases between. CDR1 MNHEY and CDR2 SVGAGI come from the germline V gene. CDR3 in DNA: TGTGCCAGCAGTTACCGAGACAGCTCGAATGAAAAACTGTTTTTT. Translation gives CASSYRDSSNEKLFF.

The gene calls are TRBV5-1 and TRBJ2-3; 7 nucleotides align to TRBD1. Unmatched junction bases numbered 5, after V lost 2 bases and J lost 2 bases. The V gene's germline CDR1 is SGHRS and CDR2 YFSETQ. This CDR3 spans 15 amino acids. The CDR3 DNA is TGCGCCAGCAGCTTCGAAGACAGGGCCACAGATACGCAGTATTTT. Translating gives CASSFEDRATDTQYF.

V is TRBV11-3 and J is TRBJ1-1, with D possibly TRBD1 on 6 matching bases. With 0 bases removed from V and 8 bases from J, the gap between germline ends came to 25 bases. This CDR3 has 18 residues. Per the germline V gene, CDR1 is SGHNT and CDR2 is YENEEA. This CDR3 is CASSLDHSPGTTPVEAFF. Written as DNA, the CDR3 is TGTGCCAGCAGCTTAGATCATTCCCCCGGGACAACGCCAGTGGAAGCTTTCTTT.

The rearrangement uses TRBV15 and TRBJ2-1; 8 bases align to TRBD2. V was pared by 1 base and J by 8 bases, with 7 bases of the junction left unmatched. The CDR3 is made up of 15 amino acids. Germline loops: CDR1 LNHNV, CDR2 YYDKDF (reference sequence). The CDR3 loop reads CATSRARTSSDEQFF. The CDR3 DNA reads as TGTGCCACCAGCAGAGCGAGGACTAGCAGTGATGAGCAGTTCTTC.

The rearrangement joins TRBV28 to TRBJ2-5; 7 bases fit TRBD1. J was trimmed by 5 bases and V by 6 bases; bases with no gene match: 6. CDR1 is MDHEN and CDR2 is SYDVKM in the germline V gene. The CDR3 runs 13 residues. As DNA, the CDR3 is TGTGCCAGCAGGGACAGGAGAGTGGAGACCCAGTACTTC. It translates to CASRDRRVETQYF.

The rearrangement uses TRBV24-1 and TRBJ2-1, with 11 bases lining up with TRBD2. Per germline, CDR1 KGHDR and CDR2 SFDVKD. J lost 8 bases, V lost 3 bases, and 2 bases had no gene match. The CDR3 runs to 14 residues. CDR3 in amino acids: CATSDGTSGDEQFF. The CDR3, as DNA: TGTGCCACCAGTGATGGGACTAGCGGTGATGAGCAGTTCTTC.

CDR3 nucleotides: TGTGCCAGCAGGGAGGGGACAGGGGGTTCACCCCTCCACTTT. It codes for CASREGTGGSPLHF. The V gene is TRBV28, the J gene TRBJ1-6; 11 nucleotides line up with TRBD1. V gave up 6 bases and J gave up 9 bases; unmatched junction bases: 4. The V gene's germline CDR1 is MDHEN and CDR2 SYDVKM. This CDR3 region has 14 residues.

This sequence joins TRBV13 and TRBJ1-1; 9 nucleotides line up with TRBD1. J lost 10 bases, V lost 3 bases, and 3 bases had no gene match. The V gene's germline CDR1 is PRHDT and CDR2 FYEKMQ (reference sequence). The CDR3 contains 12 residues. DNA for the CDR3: TGTGCCAGCAGCTTTTACAGGGGGCGAGCTTTCTTT. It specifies CASSFYRGRAFF.

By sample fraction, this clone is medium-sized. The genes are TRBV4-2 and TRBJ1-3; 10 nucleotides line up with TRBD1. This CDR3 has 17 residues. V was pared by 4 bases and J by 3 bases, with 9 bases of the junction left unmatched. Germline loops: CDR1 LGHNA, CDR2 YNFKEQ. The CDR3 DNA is TGTGCCAGCAGCCTTGACAGGGGGCAGATGGGTGGAAACACCATATATTTT. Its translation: CASSLDRGQMGGNTIYF.

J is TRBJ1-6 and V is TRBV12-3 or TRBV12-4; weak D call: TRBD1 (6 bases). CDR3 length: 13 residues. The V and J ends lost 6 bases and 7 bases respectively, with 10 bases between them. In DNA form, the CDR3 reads TGTGCCAGCAGGTTTGGGGGCAATTCACCCCTCCACTTT. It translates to CASRFGGNSPLHF.

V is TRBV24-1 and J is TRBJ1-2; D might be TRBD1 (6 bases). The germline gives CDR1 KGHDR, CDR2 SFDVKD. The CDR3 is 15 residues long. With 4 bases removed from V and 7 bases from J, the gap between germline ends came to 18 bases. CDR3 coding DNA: TGTGCCACCAGTGAGGACCGCGGACAGCGTCGTGGCTACACCTTC. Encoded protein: CATSEDRGQRRGYTF.

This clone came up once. CDR3 coding DNA: TGTGCCAGCTCTCCTTTTTCTGGGGGGAGGAGCACAGATACGCAGTATTTT. Its protein product is CASSPFSGGRSTDTQYF. The V and J genes are TRBV18 and TRBJ2-3; D is perhaps TRBD2 (6 bases). The CDR3 is 17 residues long. Trimming removed 6 bases from V and 0 bases from J, with 19 bases in between. Per the germline V gene, CDR1 is KGHSH and CDR2 is LQKENI.

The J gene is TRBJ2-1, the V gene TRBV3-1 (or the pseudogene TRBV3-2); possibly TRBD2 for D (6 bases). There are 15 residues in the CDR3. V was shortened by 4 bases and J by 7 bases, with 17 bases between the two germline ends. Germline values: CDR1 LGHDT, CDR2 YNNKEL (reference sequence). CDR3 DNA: TGTGCCAGCAGCCTCCTGGGGAGGATCGGGAATGAGCAGTTCTTC. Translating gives CASSLLGRIGNEQFF.

Here the CDR3 reads CASSLTGEIYGNTIYF. The CDR3 region has the DNA TGTGCCAGCAGCTTAACAGGGGAAATCTACGGAAACACCATATATTTT. The chain has TRBV9 and TRBJ1-3; 7 nucleotides match TRBD1. The CDR3 totals 16 residues. Per germline, CDR1 SGDLS and CDR2 YYNGEE. V lost 4 bases and J lost 4; bases outside the gene matches: 11.

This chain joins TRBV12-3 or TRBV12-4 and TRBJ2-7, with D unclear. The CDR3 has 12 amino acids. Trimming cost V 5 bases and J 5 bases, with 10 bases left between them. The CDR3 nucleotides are TGTGCCAGCAGTGGAGACCCCGACGAGCAGTACTTC. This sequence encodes CASSGDPDEQYF.

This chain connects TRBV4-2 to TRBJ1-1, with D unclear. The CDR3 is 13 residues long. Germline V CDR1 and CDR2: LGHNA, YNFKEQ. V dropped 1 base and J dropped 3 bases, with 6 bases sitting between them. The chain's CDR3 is CASSQARYTEAFF. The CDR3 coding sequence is TGTGCCAGCAGCCAAGCGAGATACACTGAAGCTTTCTTT.

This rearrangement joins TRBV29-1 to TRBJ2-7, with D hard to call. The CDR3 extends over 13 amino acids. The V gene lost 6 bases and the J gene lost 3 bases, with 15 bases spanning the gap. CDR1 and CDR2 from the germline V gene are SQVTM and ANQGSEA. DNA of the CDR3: TGCAGCGTGGCTACCAGGTTAAACTACGAGCAGTACTTC. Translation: CSVATRLNYEQYF.

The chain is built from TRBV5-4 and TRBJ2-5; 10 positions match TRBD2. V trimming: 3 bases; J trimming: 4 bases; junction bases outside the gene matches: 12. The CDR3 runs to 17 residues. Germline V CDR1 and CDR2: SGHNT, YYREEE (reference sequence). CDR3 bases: TGTGCCAGCAGCTCGACGGGGAGCGGGAGGGCGTCAGAGACCCAGTACTTC. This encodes CASSSTGSGRASETQYF.

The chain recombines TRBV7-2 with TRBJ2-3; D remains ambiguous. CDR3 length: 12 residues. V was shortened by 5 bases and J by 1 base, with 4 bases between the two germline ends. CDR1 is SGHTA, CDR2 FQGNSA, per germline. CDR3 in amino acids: CASSPGTDTQYF. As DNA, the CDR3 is TGTGCCAGCAGCCCCGGCACAGATACGCAGTATTTT. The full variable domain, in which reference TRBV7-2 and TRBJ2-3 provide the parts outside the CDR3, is GAGVSQSPSNKVTEKGKDVELRCDPISGHTALYWYRQSLGQGLEFLIYFQGNSAPDKSGLPSDRFSAERTGGSVSTLTIQRTQQEDSAVYLCASSPGTDTQYFGPGTRLTVL.

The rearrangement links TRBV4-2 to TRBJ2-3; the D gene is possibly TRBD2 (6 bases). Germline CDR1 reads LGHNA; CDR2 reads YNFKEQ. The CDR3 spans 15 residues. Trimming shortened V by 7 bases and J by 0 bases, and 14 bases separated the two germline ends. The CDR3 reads CASTRRATSTDTQYF. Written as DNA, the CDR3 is TGTGCCAGCACCAGGAGGGCGACTAGCACAGATACGCAGTATTTT.

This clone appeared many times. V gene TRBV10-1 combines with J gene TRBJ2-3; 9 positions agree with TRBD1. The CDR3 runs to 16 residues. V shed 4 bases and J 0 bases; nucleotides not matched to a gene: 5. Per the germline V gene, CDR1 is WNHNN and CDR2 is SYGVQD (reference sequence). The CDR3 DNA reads TGCGCCAGCAGTGGGACAGGGGCCCCCAGCACAGATACGCAGTATTTT. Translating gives CASSGTGAPSTDTQYF.

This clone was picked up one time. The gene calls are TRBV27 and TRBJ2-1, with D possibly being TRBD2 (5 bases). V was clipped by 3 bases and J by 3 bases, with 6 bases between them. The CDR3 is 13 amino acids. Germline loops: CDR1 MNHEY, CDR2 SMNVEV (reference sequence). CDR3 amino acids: CASSFGLYNEQFF. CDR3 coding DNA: TGTGCCAGCAGTTTCGGACTCTACAATGAGCAGTTCTTC.

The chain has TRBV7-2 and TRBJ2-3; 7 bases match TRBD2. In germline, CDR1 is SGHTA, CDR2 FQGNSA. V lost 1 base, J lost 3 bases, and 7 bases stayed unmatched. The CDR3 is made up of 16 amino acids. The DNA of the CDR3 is TGTGCCAGCAGCTTAGAAGGGAGGGCAGGGACAGATACGCAGTATTTT. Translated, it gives CASSLEGRAGTDTQYF.

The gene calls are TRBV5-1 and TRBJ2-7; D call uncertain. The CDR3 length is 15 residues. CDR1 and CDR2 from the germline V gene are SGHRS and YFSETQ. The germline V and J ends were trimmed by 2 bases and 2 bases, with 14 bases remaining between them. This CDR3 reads CASSFSRSETYEQYF. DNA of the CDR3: TGCGCCAGCAGCTTCTCCCGGAGCGAGACCTACGAGCAGTACTTC.

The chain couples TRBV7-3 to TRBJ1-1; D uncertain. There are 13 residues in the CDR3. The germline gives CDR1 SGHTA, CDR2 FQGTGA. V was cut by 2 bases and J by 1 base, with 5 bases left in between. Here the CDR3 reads CASSLQENTEAFF. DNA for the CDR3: TGTGCCAGCAGCTTACAGGAGAACACTGAAGCTTTCTTT.

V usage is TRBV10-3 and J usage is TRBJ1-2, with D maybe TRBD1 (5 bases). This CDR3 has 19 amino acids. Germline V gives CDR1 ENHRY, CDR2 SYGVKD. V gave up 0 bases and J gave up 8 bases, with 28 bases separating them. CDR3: CAISESLVADQAGRLGYTF. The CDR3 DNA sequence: TGTGCCATCAGTGAGTCCCTTGTAGCAGACCAGGCAGGGCGGTTGGGCTACACCTTC.